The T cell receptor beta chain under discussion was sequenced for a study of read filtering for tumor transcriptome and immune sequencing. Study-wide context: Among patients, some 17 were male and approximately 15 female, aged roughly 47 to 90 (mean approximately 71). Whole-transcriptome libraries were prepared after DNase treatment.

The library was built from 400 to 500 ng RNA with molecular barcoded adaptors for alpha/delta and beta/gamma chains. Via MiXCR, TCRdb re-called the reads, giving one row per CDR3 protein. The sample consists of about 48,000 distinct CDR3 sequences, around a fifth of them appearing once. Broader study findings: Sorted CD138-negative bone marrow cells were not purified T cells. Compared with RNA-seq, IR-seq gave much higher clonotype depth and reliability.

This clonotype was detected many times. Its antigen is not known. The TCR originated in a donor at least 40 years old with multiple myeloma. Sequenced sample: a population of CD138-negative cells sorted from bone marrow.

CDR3 bases: TGCAGCGTCCGGACTAGCGGATCAGATACGCAGTATTTT. It translates to CSVRTSGSDTQYF. This sequence joins TRBV29-1 and TRBJ2-3; 10 positions agree with TRBD2. This CDR3 comprises 13 residues. V trimming: 6 bases; J trimming: 4 bases; junction bases outside the gene matches: 4. Germline V gives CDR1 SQVTM, CDR2 ANQGSEA.